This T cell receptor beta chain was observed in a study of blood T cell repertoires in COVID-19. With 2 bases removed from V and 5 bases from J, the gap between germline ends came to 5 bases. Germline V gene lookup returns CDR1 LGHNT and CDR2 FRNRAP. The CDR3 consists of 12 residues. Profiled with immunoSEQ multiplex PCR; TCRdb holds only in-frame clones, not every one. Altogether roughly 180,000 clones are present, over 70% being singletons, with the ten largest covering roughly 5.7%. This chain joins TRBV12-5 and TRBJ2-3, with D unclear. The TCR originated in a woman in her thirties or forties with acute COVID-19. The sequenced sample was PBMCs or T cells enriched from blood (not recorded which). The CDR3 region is CASGLNGDTQYF. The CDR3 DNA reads TGTGCTAGTGGTTTGAACGGAGATACGCAGTATTTT.